Below are 24 T cell receptor beta chains sequenced from a single sample in a study of regulatory T cells in long-lasting Graves disease. The time point was: newly diagnosed GD, antithyroid drugs for less than 3 months. Making the TCR library involved RNA that had been extracted from PBMCs. Arm-PCR of CDR3 regions with iRepertoire HTBI primers generated TCR beta libraries. TCRdb re-analysed the multiplex PCR reads in MiXCR, keeping a single row per CDR3 protein. This sample has around 420,000 distinct CDR3 sequences, with around 15% found just once. The specimen was peripheral blood mononuclear cells (PBMCs), collected at new diagnosis, from a patient treated with antithyroid drugs. These receptors were taken from a female donor with Graves disease.

Notes on this clonotype: A read error is possible here, since a much larger clone lies one base away. V is TRBV10-3 and J is TRBJ2-1; D might be TRBD1 (6 bases). The CDR3 length is 10 residues. The germline V gene encodes CDR1 ENHRY and CDR2 SYGVKD. Trimming left V 11 bases short and J 10 bases short, with 12 bases between. The CDR3 DNA is TGTGCCGCCATGGGACACGAGCAGTTCTTC. Translation: CAAMGHEQFF.

The table lists this clonotype with many counts. The chain employs TRBV7-9 and TRBJ2-7; D unclear. This CDR3 has 13 amino acids. Trimming cost V 3 bases and J 0 bases, with 6 bases left between them. Germline CDR1 is SEHNR and CDR2 is FQNEAQ (reference sequence). DNA for the CDR3: TGTGCCAGCAGCTTTTACACCTCCTACGAGCAGTACTTC. Translation: CASSFYTSYEQYF.

In this sample, this clonotype turned up many times. The chain combines TRBV20-1 with TRBJ1-1; D call uncertain. Trimming pared 6 bases from V and 4 bases from J, leaving 21 bases between. The germline gives CDR1 DFQATT, CDR2 SNEGSKA (reference sequence). This CDR3 has 15 amino acids. CDR3 sequence (DNA): TGCAGTGCAACCGCTCCCGACTTTTTCGGCACTGAAGCTTTCTTT. This encodes CSATAPDFFGTEAFF.

This clonotype was found a few times. The chain couples TRBV6-5 to TRBJ1-2, with D maybe TRBD1 (6 bases). Germline CDR1 is MNHEY and CDR2 is SVGAGI. CDR3 length: 14 amino acids. With 4 bases removed from V and 6 bases from J, the gap between germline ends came to 15 bases. The CDR3 spells CASSSGTRYNGYTF. CDR3 coding DNA: TGTGCCAGCAGTTCCGGGACAAGGTATAATGGCTACACCTTC.

CDR3 nucleotides: TGTGCCAGCAGTTACTCGGTCGGGTCGGGCTACACCTTC. It is translated as CASSYSVGSGYTF. The chain joins TRBV6-2 or TRBV6-3 to TRBJ1-2; unclear D gene. The CDR3 is 13 residues long. Germline lookup yields CDR1 MNHEY and CDR2 SVGEGT. Trimming pared 0 bases from V and 8 bases from J, leaving 10 bases between.

The J gene is TRBJ2-3, the V gene TRBV7-9; D unclear. The length of the CDR3 is 15 residues. V was cut by 5 bases and J by 3 bases, with 15 bases left in between. Germline values: CDR1 SEHNR, CDR2 FQNEAQ (reference sequence). CDR3 coding DNA: TGTGCCAGCAGCCCCGGGCTAGTTTCGACAGATACGCAGTATTTT. Translating gives CASSPGLVSTDTQYF.

This clonotype was counted a few times. The chain carries TRBV7-2 and TRBJ1-1; D possibly corresponds to TRBD1 (5 bases). The V gene lost 5 bases and the J gene lost 5 bases, with 21 bases spanning the gap. CDR1 and CDR2 from the germline V gene are SGHTA and FQGNSA. The length of the CDR3 is 16 residues. The CDR3 bases are TGTGCCAGCAGCATCCGGCCTAACCAGGGTTGGACTGAAGCTTTCTTT. This gives the protein CASSIRPNQGWTEAFF.

This clonotype has ten or more counts. The J gene is TRBJ1-4, the V gene TRBV27, with D hard to call. The CDR3 has 15 amino acids. Germline values: CDR1 MNHEY, CDR2 SMNVEV (reference sequence). V lost 4 bases and J lost 0, with 9 bases in between. Written as DNA, the CDR3 is TGTGCCAGCAGTTACGGCGGTACAACTAATGAAAAACTGTTTTTT. This gives the protein CASSYGGTTNEKLFF.

This clonotype was counted at least ten times. CDR3 DNA sequence: TGTGCCAGCAGTTTGGGTCAGGGGGTGTCAGATGAGCAGTTCTTC. Protein sequence: CASSLGQGVSDEQFF. The V and J genes are TRBV12-3 or TRBV12-4 and TRBJ2-1, with 7 positions matching TRBD1. The CDR3 has 15 amino acids. The ends lost 3 bases at V and 8 bases at J; junction bases unmatched: 10.

This clonotype was detected many times. The chain employs TRBV7-3 and TRBJ1-2; D is unclear. The germline V and J ends were trimmed by 7 bases and 3 bases, with 12 bases remaining between them. The CDR3 totals 13 residues. Per the germline V gene, CDR1 is SGHTA and CDR2 is FQGTGA. Here the CDR3 reads CASIKEGHYGYTF. CDR3 in DNA: TGTGCCAGCATAAAAGAGGGCCACTATGGCTACACCTTC. Combining the CDR3 with reference TRBV7-3 and TRBJ1-2 gives the whole variable domain GAGVSQTPSNKVTEKGKYVELRCDPISGHTALYWYRQSLGQGPEFLIYFQGTGAADDSGLPNDRFFAVRPEGSVSTLKIQRTERGDSAVYLCASIKEGHYGYTFGSGTRLTVV.

This clonotype was seen at least ten times. This rearrangement joins TRBV27 to TRBJ1-1, with D possibly TRBD1 on 5 matching bases. The germline V gene has CDR1 MNHEY and CDR2 SMNVEV (reference sequence). Trimming removed 3 bases at V and 0 bases at J, with 11 bases between. The CDR3 runs 15 residues. The CDR3 is CASSFPGRMNTEAFF. The CDR3 DNA sequence: TGTGCCAGCAGTTTTCCAGGGAGGATGAACACTGAAGCTTTCTTT.

In this sample, this clonotype turned up many times. V and J are TRBV20-1 and TRBJ1-2, with D possibly TRBD1 on 6 matching bases. V dropped 3 bases and J dropped 7 bases, with 21 bases sitting between them. CDR3 length equals 15 residues. CDR1 and CDR2 from the germline V gene are DFQATT and SNEGSKA (reference sequence). As DNA, the CDR3 is TGCAGTGCTAGGGGCCCAGGGGCTTTCTTCGGTGGCTACACCTTC. Protein: CSARGPGAFFGGYTF.

Points on this clonotype: A single base separates this from a much larger clone, so it may be a read error. The rearrangement links TRBV6-1 to TRBJ2-2, with D perhaps matching TRBD2 (7 bases). This CDR3 is built from 14 residues. Germline V CDR1 and CDR2: MNHNS, SASEGT. The DNA for the CDR3 is TGTGCCAGCAGTGCCGGCGGGGGAGTAGGGGGGCTGTTTTTT. This codes for CASSAGGGVGGLFF.

This clonotype occurred many times. The chain joins TRBV28 to TRBJ1-4; D gene unclear. The CDR3 runs 15 residues. Trimming removed 5 bases at V and 7 bases at J, with 17 bases between. Germline lookup yields CDR1 MDHEN and CDR2 SYDVKM. CDR3 nucleotide sequence: TGTGCCAGCAGTGCCCCTGGTGATCGGAGTGAAAAACTGTTTTTT. As protein: CASSAPGDRSEKLFF.

This clonotype appeared many times. This chain joins TRBV4-1 and TRBJ1-5; 8 positions match TRBD1. Germline V gene data show CDR1 as MGHRA and CDR2 as YSYEKL. CDR3 size: 19 residues. The junction had 20 bases not matched to a gene; V was cut back by 3 bases and J by 7 bases. The CDR3 spells CASSHLGTGSRLADQPQHF. DNA of the CDR3: TGCGCCAGCAGCCACCTCGGGACAGGATCCAGACTAGCCGACCAGCCCCAGCATTTT.

The V gene is TRBV5-1, the J gene TRBJ2-7; weak D call: TRBD1 (6 bases). In germline, CDR1 is SGHRS, CDR2 YFSETQ. This CDR3 is built from 14 residues. Trimming pared 1 base from V and 4 bases from J, leaving 12 bases between. The CDR3 DNA is TGCGCCAGCAGCTTGTCGGCCCAGGGGTACGAGCAGTACTTC. It yields the protein CASSLSAQGYEQYF.

This clonotype was detected ten times or more. This chain uses TRBV28 with TRBJ2-5, with 8 bases fitting TRBD1. The CDR3 loop spans 17 amino acids. The germline CDR1 and CDR2 sequences are MDHEN and SYDVKM. The trim removed 3 bases at V and 5 bases at J, leaving 14 bases unmatched. CDR3 region: CASSFPPGQGVWETQYF. CDR3 DNA sequence: TGTGCCAGCAGTTTCCCGCCTGGACAGGGTGTATGGGAGACCCAGTACTTC.

This clonotype was detected a few times. The CDR3 DNA sequence: TGTGCCATCAGTGAGTCGGCAGGGGCAGGAGAAAAACTGTTTTTT. Its protein product is CAISESAGAGEKLFF. V and J are TRBV10-3 and TRBJ1-4, with D possibly TRBD1 on 6 matching bases. The V end lost 0 bases, the J end lost 8 bases, and 13 bases lay between the germline ends. The CDR3 contains 15 residues. Germline values: CDR1 ENHRY, CDR2 SYGVKD.

This clonotype was counted between two and nine times. One end of the junction does not line up with germline, which may come from a read error. V and J are TRBV7-3 and TRBJ2-2; 13 bases map to TRBD2. Germline CDR1 reads SGHTA; CDR2 reads FQGTGA. The CDR3 loop spans 15 amino acids. The CDR3 DNA reads as TGTGCCAGCAGTCTAGGACTAGCGGGAGTCGGGAAGCTGTTTTTT. It yields the protein CASSLGLAGVGKLFF.

This clonotype was counted many times. This rearrangement joins TRBV7-2 to TRBJ2-7; 7 nucleotides match TRBD2. The V and J ends lost 5 bases and 4 bases, in that order; junction bases with no gene match: 11. The CDR3 totals 15 residues. Germline loops: CDR1 SGHTA, CDR2 FQGNSA. CDR3 nucleotides: TGTGCCAGCAGCCCCGATGCCGGGGGGAGGTACGAGCAGTACTTC. Translation: CASSPDAGGRYEQYF.

This clonotype was seen a few times. The chain combines TRBV20-1 with TRBJ1-1; possibly TRBD1 for D (5 bases). CDR3 length: 15 residues. V was pared by 7 bases and J by 1 base, with 19 bases between. Per germline, CDR1 DFQATT and CDR2 SNEGSKA (reference sequence). CDR3 sequence reads: CSVNIQGYTNTEAFF. The CDR3 DNA reads as TGCAGTGTCAACATTCAGGGTTACACGAACACTGAAGCTTTCTTT.

In DNA form, the CDR3 reads TGTGCCAGCAGCTTAGGTTGGGACAGGGAGACCGACACCCCGCCTGAAGCTTTCTTT. Its protein is CASSLGWDRETDTPPEAFF. This chain uses TRBV13 with TRBJ1-1; TRBD1 matches 9 bases. Germline V gene data show CDR1 as PRHDT and CDR2 as FYEKMQ (reference sequence). This CDR3 contains 19 residues. V shed 0 bases and J 6 bases; nucleotides not matched to a gene: 17. The full variable domain, with the rest looked up from reference TRBV13 and TRBJ1-1, is AAGVIQSPRHLIKEKRETATLKCYPIPRHDTVYWYQQGPGQDPQFLISFYEKMQSDKGSIPDRFSAQQFSDYHSELNMSSLELGDSALYFCASSLGWDRETDTPPEAFFGQGTRLTVV.

Many counts were recorded for this clonotype. For the CDR3, the DNA is TGTGCCAGCACCGAGGCCGGCTACAATCAGCCCCAGCATTTT. This sequence encodes CASTEAGYNQPQHF. The genes are TRBV2 and TRBJ1-5; D unclear. The V and J ends lost 7 bases and 3 bases respectively, with 13 bases between them. The CDR3 has 14 amino acids. Germline CDR1 is SNHLY and CDR2 is FYNNEI.

This clonotype came up many times. The J gene is TRBJ2-2, the V gene TRBV4-3; the match to TRBD1 covers 8 bases. The V gene's germline CDR1 is LGHNA and CDR2 YSLEER. V trimming: 4 bases; J trimming: 4 bases; junction bases outside the gene matches: 2. The length of the CDR3 is 14 residues. The CDR3 reads CASSPGQGTGELFF. The CDR3 region has the DNA TGCGCCAGCAGCCCCGGACAGGGCACCGGGGAGCTGTTTTTT.